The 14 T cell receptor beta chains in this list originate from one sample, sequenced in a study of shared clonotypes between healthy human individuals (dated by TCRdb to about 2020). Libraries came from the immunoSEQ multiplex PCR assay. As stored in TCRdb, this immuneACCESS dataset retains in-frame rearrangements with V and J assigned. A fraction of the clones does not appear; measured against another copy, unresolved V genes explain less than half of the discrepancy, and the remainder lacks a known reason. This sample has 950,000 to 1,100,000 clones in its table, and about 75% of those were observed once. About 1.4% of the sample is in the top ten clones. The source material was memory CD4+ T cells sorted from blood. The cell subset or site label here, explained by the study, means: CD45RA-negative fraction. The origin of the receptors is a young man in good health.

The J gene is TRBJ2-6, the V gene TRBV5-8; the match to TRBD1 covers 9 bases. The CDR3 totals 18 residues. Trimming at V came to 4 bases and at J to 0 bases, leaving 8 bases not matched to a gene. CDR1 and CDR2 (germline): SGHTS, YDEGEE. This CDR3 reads CASSAWTGDHSGANVLTF. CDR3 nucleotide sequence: TGTGCCAGCAGCGCCTGGACAGGGGACCACTCTGGGGCCAACGTCCTGACTTTC.

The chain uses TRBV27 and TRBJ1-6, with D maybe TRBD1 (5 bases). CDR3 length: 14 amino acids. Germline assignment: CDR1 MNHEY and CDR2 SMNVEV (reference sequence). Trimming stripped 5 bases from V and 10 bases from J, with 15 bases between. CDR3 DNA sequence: TGTGCCAGCAGTGCTGACAGACAAATCTCACCCCTCCACTTT. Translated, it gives CASSADRQISPLHF.

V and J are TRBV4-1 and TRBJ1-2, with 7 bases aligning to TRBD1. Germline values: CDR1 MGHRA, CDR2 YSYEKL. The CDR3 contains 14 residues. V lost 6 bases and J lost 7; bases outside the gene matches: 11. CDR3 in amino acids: CASRSGTATGGYTF. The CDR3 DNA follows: TGCGCCAGCAGGTCCGGGACAGCGACGGGTGGCTACACCTTC.

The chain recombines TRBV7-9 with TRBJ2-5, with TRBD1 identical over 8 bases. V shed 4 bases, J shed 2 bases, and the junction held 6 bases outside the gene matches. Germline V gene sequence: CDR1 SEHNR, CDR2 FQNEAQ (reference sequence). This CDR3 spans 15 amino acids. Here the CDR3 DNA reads TGTGCCAGCAGCTCCCGGGACAGGCTTCAAGAGACCCAGTACTTC. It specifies CASSSRDRLQETQYF.

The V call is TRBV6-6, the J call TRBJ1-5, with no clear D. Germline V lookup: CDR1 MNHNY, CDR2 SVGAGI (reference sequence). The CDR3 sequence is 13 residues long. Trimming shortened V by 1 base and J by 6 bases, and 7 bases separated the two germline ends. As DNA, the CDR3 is TGTGCCAGCAGTTACTGGTGGGCTCAGCCCCAGCATTTT. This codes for CASSYWWAQPQHF.

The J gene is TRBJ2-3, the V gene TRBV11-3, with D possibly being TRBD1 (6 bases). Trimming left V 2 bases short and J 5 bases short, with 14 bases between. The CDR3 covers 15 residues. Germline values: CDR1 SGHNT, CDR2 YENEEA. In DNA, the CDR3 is TGTGCCAGCAGCTTACAGGGGCGGTGGGAAGATACGCAGTATTTT. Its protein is CASSLQGRWEDTQYF.

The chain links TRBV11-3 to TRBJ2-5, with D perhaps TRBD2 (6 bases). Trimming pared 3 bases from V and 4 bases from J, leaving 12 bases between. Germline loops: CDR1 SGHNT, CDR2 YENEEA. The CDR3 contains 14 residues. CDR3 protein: CASSLGGGAETQYF. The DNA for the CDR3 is TGTGCCAGCAGCTTGGGCGGAGGGGCAGAGACCCAGTACTTC.

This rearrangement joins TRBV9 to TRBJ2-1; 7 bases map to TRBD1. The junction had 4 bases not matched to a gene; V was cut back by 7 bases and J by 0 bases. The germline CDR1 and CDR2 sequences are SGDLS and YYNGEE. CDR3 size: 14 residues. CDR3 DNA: TGTGCCAGCGGGGCAGGGGGCTCCTACAATGAGCAGTTCTTC. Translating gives CASGAGGSYNEQFF. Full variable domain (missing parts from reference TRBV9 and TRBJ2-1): DSGVTQTPKHLITATGQRVTLRCSPRSGDLSVYWYQQSLDQGLQFLIQYYNGEERAKGNILERFSAQQFPDLHSELNLSSLELGDSALYFCASGAGGSYNEQFFGPGTRLTVL.

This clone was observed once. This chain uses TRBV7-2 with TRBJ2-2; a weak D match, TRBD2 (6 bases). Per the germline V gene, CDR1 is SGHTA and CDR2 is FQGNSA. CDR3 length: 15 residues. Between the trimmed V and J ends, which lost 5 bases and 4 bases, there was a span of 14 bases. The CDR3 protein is CASSQRLGGTGELFF. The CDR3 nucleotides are TGTGCCAGCAGCCAAAGACTAGGCGGCACCGGGGAGCTGTTTTTT.

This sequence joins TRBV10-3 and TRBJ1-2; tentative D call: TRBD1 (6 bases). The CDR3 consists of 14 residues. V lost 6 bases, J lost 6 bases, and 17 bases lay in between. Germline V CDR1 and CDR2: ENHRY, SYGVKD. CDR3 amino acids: CAISASQGRDGYTF. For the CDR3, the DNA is TGTGCCATCAGCGCCTCCCAGGGGAGAGATGGCTACACCTTC.

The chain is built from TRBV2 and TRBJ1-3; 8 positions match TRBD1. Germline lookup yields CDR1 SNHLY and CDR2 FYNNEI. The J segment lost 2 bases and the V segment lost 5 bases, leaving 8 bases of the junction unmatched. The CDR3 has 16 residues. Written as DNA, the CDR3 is TGTGCCAGCAGTCGACGGACAGGGTTGGCTGGAAACACCATATATTTT. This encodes CASSRRTGLAGNTIYF.

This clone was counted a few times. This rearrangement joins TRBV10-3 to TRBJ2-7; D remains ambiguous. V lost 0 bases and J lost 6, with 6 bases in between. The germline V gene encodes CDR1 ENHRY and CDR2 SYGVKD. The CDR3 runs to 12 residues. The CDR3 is CAISESRVEQYF. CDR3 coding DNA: TGTGCCATCAGTGAGTCCAGAGTCGAGCAGTACTTC.

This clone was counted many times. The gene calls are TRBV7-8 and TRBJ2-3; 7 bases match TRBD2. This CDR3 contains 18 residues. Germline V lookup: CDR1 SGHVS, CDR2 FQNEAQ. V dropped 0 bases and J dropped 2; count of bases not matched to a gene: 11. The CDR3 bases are TGTGCCAGCAGCTTAGCTCACGCAGCGGGGTTGGACACAGATACGCAGTATTTT. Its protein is CASSLAHAAGLDTDTQYF.

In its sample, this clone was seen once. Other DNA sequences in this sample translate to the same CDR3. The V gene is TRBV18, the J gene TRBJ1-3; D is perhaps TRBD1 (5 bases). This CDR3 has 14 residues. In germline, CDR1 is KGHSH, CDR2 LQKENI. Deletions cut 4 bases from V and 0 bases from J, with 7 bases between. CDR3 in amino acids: CASSRDSSGNTIYF. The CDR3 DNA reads TGTGCCAGCTCACGCGACAGCTCTGGAAACACCATATATTTT. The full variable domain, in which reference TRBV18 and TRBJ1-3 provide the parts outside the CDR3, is NAGVMQNPRHLVRRRGQEARLRCSPMKGHSHVYWYRQLPEEGLKFMVYLQKENIIDESGMPKERFSAEFPKEGPSILRIQQVVRGDSAAYFCASSRDSSGNTIYFGEGSWLTVV.